A selection of T cell receptor beta chains follows, all from one sample in a study of OX40 agonist ivuxolimab in advanced cancers. Here immunoSEQ multiplex PCR was the method, and the copy in TCRdb shows in-frame clones only, minus some. The profile shows over 45,000 clones, about 89% of them singletons. Sequences were derived from CD4+ or CD8+ T cells sorted from blood, sampled in a trial of the OX40 agonist ivuxolimab. The receptors come from an adult with an advanced solid tumor such as melanoma, head and neck, liver or kidney cancer. CDR3s include the opening cysteine and the closing phenylalanine or tryptophan. D genes are given only for firm matches. Not all rows give a size; the values are once, few, many and, for expanded clones, a class.

CDR3nt	CDR3aa	v_gene	d_gene	j_gene	abundance
TGTGCCAGTGGACCGGGGGGGAGGGCCAAAAACATTCAGTACTTC	CASGPGGRAKNIQYF	TRBV19	TRBD2	TRBJ2-4	NA
TGTGCCAGCCGGAACCGGGACACCATTAGCAATCAGCCCCAGCATTTT	CASRNRDTISNQPQHF	TRBV19	NA	TRBJ1-5	NA
TGTGCCAGCAGCGACAACTCCTACGAGCAGTACTTC	CASSDNSYEQYF	TRBV9	NA	TRBJ2-7	NA
TGTGCCAGCACCGAGACAGGTTCCATCCAGAACATTCAGTACTTC	CASTETGSIQNIQYF	TRBV7-9	NA	TRBJ2-4	NA
TGTGCCAGCAGTGACGGGGGGGGTCAGCCCCAGCATTTT	CASSDGGGQPQHF	TRBV2	NA	TRBJ1-5	NA
TGTGCCAGCAGCCCAACCCCGGGGGGCACTGAAGCTTTCTTT	CASSPTPGGTEAFF	TRBV5-4	NA	TRBJ1-1	NA
TGTGCCAGCAGATGCCATTTTTTGAGTAGCGGCCCACAAGAGACCCAGTACTTC	CASRCHFLSSGPQETQYF	TRBV21-1	NA	TRBJ2-5	NA
TGTGCCAGCAGGCCCAAAACAGGCGGGGAGAATGAGCAGTTCTTC	CASRPKTGGENEQFF	TRBV2	NA	TRBJ2-1	NA
TGTGCCAGTAACCCCGGAACCAGAGGGCGAGTTAACGAGCAGTACTTC	CASNPGTRGRVNEQYF	TRBV19	NA	TRBJ2-7	NA
TGTGCCAGCAGCCTCTACTCGAAAGAGACCCAGTACTTC	CASSLYSKETQYF	TRBV13	NA	TRBJ2-5	NA
TGTGCCAGCAGCGCCTCGGTAGCGGGGGGGCCCGGCGAGCAGTACTTC	CASSASVAGGPGEQYF	TRBV7-2	TRBD2	TRBJ2-7	few
TGTGCCAGCAGTTATTTACGGGACCACGAGCAGTACTTC	CASSYLRDHEQYF	TRBV11-2	NA	TRBJ2-7	NA
TGTGCCATCAGTGAGTCAGGGGTCACAGATACGCAGTATTTT	CAISESGVTDTQYF	TRBV10-3	NA	TRBJ2-3	NA
TGTGCCAGCAGGCGGGACAGTAACTATGGCTACACCTTC	CASRRDSNYGYTF	TRBV28	TRBD1	TRBJ1-2	NA
TGTGCCAGCAGCTCGGGACAGGGACCTTACGAGCAGTACTTC	CASSSGQGPYEQYF	TRBV7-9	TRBD1	TRBJ2-7	once
TGTGCCAGCAGCCCCGGGGACCGACTCGAGCAGTACTTC	CASSPGDRLEQYF	TRBV7-2	NA	TRBJ2-7	NA
TGTGCCACCGGGACAACTTCTGGGGCCAACGTCCTGACTTTC	CATGTTSGANVLTF	TRBV19	NA	TRBJ2-6	NA
TGTGCCAGCAGTTACTCAATAATGCAGTTCTTC	CASSYSIMQFF	TRBV6-5	NA	TRBJ2-1	NA
TGTGCCAGCGCCGTTGTCGGGGCTGACTATGGCTACACCTTC	CASAVVGADYGYTF	TRBV19	NA	TRBJ1-2	NA
TGCGCCAGCAGCTTGGAAGGGGCTTCCTACGAGCAGTACTTC	CASSLEGASYEQYF	TRBV5-1	NA	TRBJ2-7	NA
TGTGCCAGCAGTCAGCCGGGACCGCTGAACACTGAAGCTTTCTTT	CASSQPGPLNTEAFF	TRBV6-5	NA	TRBJ1-1	NA
TGTGCCAGCAGTGAAGCCAGGGGCCATGGCTACACCTTC	CASSEARGHGYTF	TRBV2	NA	TRBJ1-2	NA
TGTGCCAGCAGCTCTTATAGTTACAATGAGCAGTTCTTC	CASSSYSYNEQFF	TRBV7-8	NA	TRBJ2-1	NA
TGTGCCAGCAGCGTAGGGGGGGGTACCCTTGAGCAGTACTTC	CASSVGGGTLEQYF	TRBV9	TRBD2	TRBJ2-7	few
TGTGCCAGCAGGAGGCGGGATGAAGCTTTCTTT	CASRRRDEAFF	TRBV5-6	NA	TRBJ1-1	few
TGTGCCAGTGAACCAGGGACAGGAGTCCAAGAGACCCAGTACTTC	CASEPGTGVQETQYF	TRBV19	TRBD1	TRBJ2-5	once
TGTGCCAGCAGCAAACCCCCCGAGTACGAGCAGTACTTC	CASSKPPEYEQYF	TRBV5-4	NA	TRBJ2-7	NA
TGTGCCGCCACTAGCGGACGATACAATGAGCAGTTCTTC	CAATSGRYNEQFF	TRBV15	TRBD2	TRBJ2-1	once
TGTGCCACCAGCAGAGAGGAAGGGGTCACAGATACGCAGTATTTT	CATSREEGVTDTQYF	TRBV15	NA	TRBJ2-3	NA
TGCGCCAGCAGTGAGGTACAGGGAGTTTATGGCTACACCTTC	CASSEVQGVYGYTF	TRBV10-2	NA	TRBJ1-2	NA
TGCACCAGCAGCTTGGGACTATGGACAGGGGGTATTCAGCCCCAGCATTTT	CTSSLGLWTGGIQPQHF	TRBV5-1	TRBD1	TRBJ1-5	NA
TGCGCCAGCGGAGCGGGATACGACTACGAGCAGTACTTC	CASGAGYDYEQYF	TRBV10-2	TRBD2	TRBJ2-7	NA
TGTGCCAGTAGGGAGGGGCGCTCCTACAATGAGCAGTTCTTC	CASREGRSYNEQFF	TRBV19	NA	TRBJ2-1	once
TGTGCCTGGAGTGTACAGGGGGCAACTAATGAAAAACTGTTTTTT	CAWSVQGATNEKLFF	TRBV30	TRBD1	TRBJ1-4	NA
TGTGCCAGCAGCTTAGGTGGAGTCTACGAGCAGTACTTC	CASSLGGVYEQYF	TRBV7-9	NA	TRBJ2-7	NA
TGTGCCAGCAGTCCCGTGGGGGAGTCCAATCAGCCCCAGCATTTT	CASSPVGESNQPQHF	TRBV28	NA	TRBJ1-5	NA
TGTGCCAGCAGCTCGCTGACAGGGACCTACGAGCAGTACTTC	CASSSLTGTYEQYF	TRBV11-2	TRBD1	TRBJ2-7	NA
TGCGCCAGCAGGACGACAGGGGGCAATCAGCCCCAGCATTTT	CASRTTGGNQPQHF	TRBV10-1	TRBD1	TRBJ1-5	NA
TGTGCCAGCAGTGGGTCAGGGGGCGTCGAGCAGTACTTC	CASSGSGGVEQYF	TRBV28	TRBD1	TRBJ2-7	NA
TGTGCCAGCAGCGTAAGACGTGATGGGTGGCGGGAGGGCCACAATGAGCAGTTCTTC	CASSVRRDGWREGHNEQFF	TRBV9	TRBD2	TRBJ2-1	NA
TGTGCCAGCAGGGCGGAGGACTATTCCTCCTACGAGCAGTACTTC	CASRAEDYSSYEQYF	TRBV6-1	NA	TRBJ2-7	NA
TGTGCCAGCAGTGAGACAGGCTACAATGAGCAGTTCTTC	CASSETGYNEQFF	TRBV6-4	NA	TRBJ2-1	NA
TGTGCCAGCAGCTTGAACGGGGGATGGGCTGGAAACACCATATATTTT	CASSLNGGWAGNTIYF	TRBV5-4	NA	TRBJ1-3	NA
TGTGCCAGCTGGGAGGGTAGCGGGAGTGCAGATACGCAGTATTTT	CASWEGSGSADTQYF	TRBV27	TRBD2	TRBJ2-3	NA
TGCAGCGTGGGTGACAGTAAATCCTACGAGCAGTACTTC	CSVGDSKSYEQYF	TRBV29-1	NA	TRBJ2-7	NA
TGTGCCAGCTTGGACTCTCTCCTAGAAGAGACCCAGTACTTC	CASLDSLLEETQYF	TRBV18	NA	TRBJ2-5	few
TGTGCCAGCAGTGAAGGGGACAGCATAAATCAGCCCCAGCATTTT	CASSEGDSINQPQHF	TRBV6-1	TRBD1	TRBJ1-5	NA
TGTGCCAGCAGTCTCGGGACAGGTCTCGAAGCTTTCTTT	CASSLGTGLEAFF	TRBV5-6	TRBD1	TRBJ1-1	few
TGTGCCAGCAGCCTAGGGGCTAGTGGGGCTGGGGAGCAGTACTTC	CASSLGASGAGEQYF	TRBV5-6	NA	TRBJ2-7	NA
TGTGCCAGCAGCTTTGGAAATGAGCAGTTCTTC	CASSFGNEQFF	TRBV7-6	NA	TRBJ2-1	NA
TGTGCCAGCAGTTTAGGGAGGGGGAGGTTCGACGAGCAGTACTTC	CASSLGRGRFDEQYF	TRBV27	NA	TRBJ2-7	NA
TGTGCCACCAGCAGTGGATTTGGACAGGGGAAGTCTGGGGCCAACGTCCTGACTTTC	CATSSGFGQGKSGANVLTF	TRBV15	TRBD1	TRBJ2-6	NA
TGCAGCGTTGTTTGGGGTACCGGGGAGCTGTTTTTT	CSVVWGTGELFF	TRBV29-1	NA	TRBJ2-2	NA